What follows describes a single T cell receptor (beta chain). This sample's time point: cycle 4 day 1 (C4D1), after five to seven weeks of nivolumab. In every patient, relapse followed autologous stem cell transplantation, while exposure to brentuximab vedotin differed. Clones were sequenced by immunoSEQ multiplex PCR, and TCRdb holds only the in-frame ones, with some missing. Of 100,000 or so clones listed, roughly 91% are singletons. The data are from a study of PD-1 blockade in classical Hodgkin lymphoma. V gave up 8 bases and J gave up 3 bases, with 6 bases separating them. CDR3 size: 11 residues. CDR1 is MNHEY and CDR2 is SVGAGI in the germline V gene.

The receptor was isolated from a human donor with classical Hodgkin lymphoma. The V call is TRBV6-5, the J call TRBJ2-3; D gene ambiguous. The sequencing used peripheral blood mononuclear cells (PBMCs), collected before the fourth cycle of nivolumab. Written as DNA, the CDR3 is TGTGCCAGCTTGATTACAGATACGCAGTATTTT. Encoded protein: CASLITDTQYF.